These 20 T cell receptor beta chains originate from one sample sequenced in a study of T cell changes during pregnancy in multiple sclerosis. Using immunoSEQ multiplex PCR, the repertoire was profiled, and TCRdb retains in-frame clones only, with some absent. The table includes under 80,000 clones, roughly 94% detected once. The starting material was peripheral blood, obtained in the third trimester of pregnancy. The receptor source for this set is a female donor with multiple sclerosis, enrolled in a pregnancy study.

V gene TRBV23-1 combines with J gene TRBJ2-7, with D hard to call. TRBV23-1 is flagged as an ORF with uncertain function. Trimming stripped 0 bases from V and 3 bases from J, with 12 bases between. This CDR3 has 15 residues. The CDR3 DNA reads as TGCGCCAGCAGTCAATCTGTTAGAAGTTGCTACGAGCAGTACTTC. It yields the protein CASSQSVRSCYEQYF.

The chain uses TRBV27 and TRBJ2-3; TRBD1 or TRBD2 may be the D gene (5 bases each). V shed 10 bases and J shed 2 bases, with 16 bases lying between them. The CDR3 extends over 14 amino acids. CDR1 is MNHEY and CDR2 is SMNVEV in the germline V gene (reference sequence). DNA of the CDR3: TGTGCCACCAGGGAGCCTAGGTCCACAGATACGCAGTATTTT. Protein product: CATREPRSTDTQYF.

V gene TRBV11-2 combines with J gene TRBJ1-1; D gene unclear. The germline V gene has CDR1 SGHAT and CDR2 FQNNGV. V lost 1 base, J lost 5 bases, and 14 bases lay in between. The CDR3 sequence is 15 residues long. This chain's CDR3 is CASSLAGLRETEAFF. CDR3 in DNA: TGTGCCAGCAGCTTAGCAGGCCTGAGGGAGACTGAAGCTTTCTTT.

V is TRBV19 and J is TRBJ1-4, with D possibly being TRBD1 (6 bases). V lost 10 bases, J lost 0 bases, and 18 bases lay in between. Germline V lookup: CDR1 LNHDA, CDR2 SQIVND (reference sequence). The CDR3 spans 16 residues. The CDR3 loop is CATAGGGRATNEKLFF. CDR3 DNA: TGTGCCACCGCGGGGGGGGGCAGAGCAACTAATGAAAAACTGTTTTTT.

The rearrangement uses TRBV29-1 and TRBJ2-7, with 8 bases aligning to TRBD1. The CDR3 loop spans 12 amino acids. The germline V gene encodes CDR1 SQVTM and CDR2 ANQGSEA. The V and J ends lost 6 bases and 5 bases, in that order; junction bases with no gene match: 6. Written as DNA, the CDR3 is TGCAGCGTCCGGACAGGGCTGAACGAGCAGTACTTC. Protein product: CSVRTGLNEQYF.

The chain recombines TRBV18 with TRBJ2-7; no clear D. Germline V gene data show CDR1 as KGHSH and CDR2 as LQKENI. CDR3 length: 13 residues. Trimming cost V 2 bases and J 5 bases, with 10 bases left between them. Written as DNA, the CDR3 is TGTGCCAGCTCACCAAAAATAAGCAACGAGCAGTACTTC. This encodes CASSPKISNEQYF.

This clone was found a few times. The chain joins TRBV5-1 to TRBJ1-5, with 7 bases fitting TRBD1. In germline, CDR1 is SGHRS, CDR2 YFSETQ. With V trimmed by 0 bases and J by 7 bases, 7 bases remained unmatched. The CDR3 runs to 15 residues. For the CDR3, the DNA is TGCGCCAGCAGCTTGGAGACAGGGCTAGGGCAGCCCCAGCATTTT. Translating it yields CASSLETGLGQPQHF.

The rearrangement uses TRBV29-1 and TRBJ1-2; 9 bases line up with TRBD1. V was clipped by 5 bases and J by 2 bases; unmatched bases: 6. Looked up from germline, CDR1 is SQVTM and CDR2 is ANQGSEA. The CDR3 sequence is 14 residues long. CDR3 protein: CSVPGQGSNYGYTF. The DNA for the CDR3 is TGCAGCGTTCCGGGACAGGGAAGCAACTATGGCTACACCTTC.

V usage is TRBV10-2 and J usage is TRBJ1-5; weak D call: TRBD1 (6 bases). Trimming took off 7 bases at V and 3 bases at J, with 10 bases between the two ends. The V gene's germline CDR1 is WSHSY and CDR2 SAAADI. The CDR3 length is 13 residues. CDR3 sequence reads: CASTTGDNQPQHF. CDR3 sequence (DNA): TGCGCCAGCACGACAGGCGACAATCAGCCCCAGCATTTT.

This sequence joins TRBV16 and TRBJ1-5; the match to TRBD1 covers 9 bases. The V and J ends lost 0 bases and 6 bases, in that order; junction bases with no gene match: 9. Germline values: CDR1 KGHSY, CDR2 FQNENV. This CDR3 is 17 amino acids long. Here the CDR3 DNA reads TGTGCCAGCAGCCAATCTATAGGGACAGGGTTGGGTCAGCCCCAGCATTTT. Protein sequence: CASSQSIGTGLGQPQHF.

This chain uses TRBV7-2 with TRBJ2-7; 12 bases agree with TRBD1. The germline gives CDR1 SGHTA, CDR2 FQGNSA. V was pared by 3 bases and J by 1 base, with 10 bases of the junction left unmatched. There are 18 residues in the CDR3. The CDR3 coding sequence is TGTGCCAGCAGCTTCCGGGACAGGGGGCTTCGGGGTTCCTACGAGCAGTACTTC. This codes for CASSFRDRGLRGSYEQYF.

The chain recombines TRBV30 with TRBJ1-6; no clear D gene. CDR3 length: 13 residues. In germline, CDR1 is GTSNPN, CDR2 SVGIG (reference sequence). Trimming removed 1 base at V and 10 bases at J, with 11 bases between. The CDR3 sequence is CAWSDSLRSPLHF. The DNA of the CDR3 is TGTGCCTGGAGTGACTCTCTTCGGTCACCCCTCCACTTT. Using reference TRBV30 and TRBJ1-6 for the parts outside the CDR3, the full variable domain is SQTIHQWPATLVQPVGSPLSLECTVEGTSNPNLYWYRQAAGRGLQLLFYSVGIGQISSEVPQNLSASRPQDRQFILSSKKLLLSDSGFYLCAWSDSLRSPLHFGNGTRLTVT.

The chain carries TRBV5-5 and TRBJ1-1; weak D call: TRBD1 (6 bases). The CDR3 spans 14 residues. The V end lost 0 bases, the J end lost 4 bases, and 10 bases lay between the germline ends. Germline-derived CDR1 and CDR2 are SGHKS and YYEKEE (reference sequence). The CDR3 DNA follows: TGTGCCAGCAGCTTGGACAGGGTTGCCACTGAAGCTTTCTTT. The encoded protein is CASSLDRVATEAFF.

The chain has TRBV2 and TRBJ2-5; maybe TRBD2 (6 bases). Germline values: CDR1 SNHLY, CDR2 FYNNEI. The CDR3 extends over 13 amino acids. The V and J ends lost 8 bases and 1 base respectively, with 11 bases between them. The CDR3 protein is CASRRDPQETQYF. In DNA, the CDR3 is TGTGCCAGCCGGAGGGACCCCCAAGAGACCCAGTACTTC.

J is TRBJ1-1 and V is TRBV14; the match to TRBD1 covers 7 bases. This CDR3 spans 16 amino acids. The germline V gene encodes CDR1 SGHDN and CDR2 FVKESK. Trimming at V came to 3 bases and at J to 6 bases, leaving 13 bases not matched to a gene. CDR3 coding DNA: TGTGCCAGCAGCCACCGAAGGTCAGGGGGAATGGCTGAAGCTTTCTTT. Its translation: CASSHRRSGGMAEAFF. Supplemented by reference TRBV14 and TRBJ1-1, the full variable domain reads EAGVTQFPSHSVIEKGQTVTLRCDPISGHDNLYWYRRVMGKEIKFLLHFVKESKQDESGMPNNRFLAERTGGTYSTLKVQPAELEDSGVYFCASSHRRSGGMAEAFFGQGTRLTVV.

V is TRBV6-5 and J is TRBJ2-7, with 8 bases aligning to TRBD2. This CDR3 has 14 amino acids. J gave up 3 bases and V 6 bases, and 7 bases lay outside the gene matches. Germline V gene lookup returns CDR1 MNHEY and CDR2 SVGAGI. CDR3 nucleotide sequence: TGTGCCAGCAGGGGCGGGGGGACTTTCTACGAGCAGTACTTC. Residues: CASRGGGTFYEQYF.

This chain joins TRBV9 and TRBJ2-3; 10 bases line up with TRBD2. The V gene end was trimmed by 4 bases and the J gene end by 6 bases; junction bases not matched to a gene: 8. Germline V gene lookup returns CDR1 SGDLS and CDR2 YYNGEE. CDR3 length equals 15 residues. The CDR3, as DNA: TGTGCCAGCAGCTCCCAGGGACTAGCGCCTGATACGCAGTATTTT. It yields the protein CASSSQGLAPDTQYF.

This chain links TRBV27 with TRBJ1-3; 8 positions match TRBD1. The CDR3 extends over 15 amino acids. Per germline, CDR1 MNHEY and CDR2 SMNVEV (reference sequence). V dropped 6 bases and J dropped 2; count of bases not matched to a gene: 6. The CDR3 DNA follows: TGTGCCAGCAGCTATGACAGGGGCCCTGGAAACACCATATATTTT. It translates to CASSYDRGPGNTIYF.

The gene calls are TRBV6-5 and TRBJ1-4, with D maybe TRBD1 (6 bases). Germline V gene sequence: CDR1 MNHEY, CDR2 SVGAGI. Trimming left V 6 bases short and J 5 bases short, with 16 bases between. This CDR3 spans 15 amino acids. The CDR3 loop is CASRHRVWGNEKLFF. The CDR3, as DNA: TGTGCCAGCAGACACAGGGTATGGGGAAATGAAAAACTGTTTTTT.

The chain carries TRBV7-8 and TRBJ2-7; D is perhaps TRBD2 (6 bases). The germline gives CDR1 SGHVS, CDR2 FQNEAQ. The CDR3 is 14 amino acids. V was pared by 1 base and J by 8 bases, with 15 bases between. The CDR3 DNA sequence: TGTGCCAGCAGCTTAGAGGGACTCTTTGACAAGCAGTACTTC. It yields the protein CASSLEGLFDKQYF.